The entry below gives a single T cell receptor beta chain sequence along with its context. This clone was seen only once. This clone's antigen is unknown. No much larger clonotype is one base removed from it; base qualities were not supplied. This specimen belongs to a study of T cell responses to AZD1222 COVID-19 vaccine (dated by TCRdb to the early 2020s). Regarding the complete study: A total of more than 230 trial participants underwent TCR sequencing, of whom roughly 210 received two doses of AZD1222 and around 26 received two doses of the MenACWY control vaccine. Enrollment into the trials was organized by age into subgroups of 18-55, 56-69 and 70-plus years, and those subgroups contained roughly 150, 30 and 60 TCR-sequenced participants, respectively. General findings and caveats noted by the study authors: Nearly half of unique spike-specific TCRs reportedly recognized epitopes outside regions mutated in the B.1.351 and B.1.1.7 variants. Spike-specific TCR breadth and depth rose significantly after two AZD1222 doses compared with day 0 and with MenACWY recipients. Only six or seven AZD1222 recipients were SARS-CoV-2 seropositive at baseline, limiting conclusions about previously exposed vaccinees. The whole spike protein was spanned by vaccine-associated CD4 TCRs, and dominant responses were seen in regions 160-218 and 743-854. Participants were mostly white British, with more females than males. The authors suggested clonal diversity may have been underestimated. Because no day 14 peak-response samples were available, repertoires were characterized only after the peak T cell response. In the small 56-69-year group, the increase in depth fell short of significance, most likely because of low power.

The meaning of the sample's time point label: baseline before first vaccination. The sample's treatment or condition, from its label and the paper: meningococcal conjugate vaccine given as trial control. Vaccinee samples came from UK trials COV001 and COV002, including a single-blind randomized controlled phase 2/3 trial of AZD1222 (ChAdOx1 nCoV-19) in healthy adults. For TCRbeta chain sequencing, PBMC samples were collected from trial participants at day 0 and at day 28 after the second dose. Germline trimming amounts to 5 bases on V and 7 bases on J, with 11 as the count of junction bases outside the gene matches. As encoded in the germline V gene, CDR1 is SGHTA while CDR2 is FQGNSA. Including cysteine and phenylalanine, the CDR3 has 16 amino acids. This entry keeps only the CDR3 DNA: 48 bases, framed from base 1. The CDR3 regions of human TCRbeta chains were analyzed by immunosequencing. Concerning the study's data processing: Repertoire TCRs were matched against a reference library of SARS-CoV-2-specific TCRs generated with the MIRA antigen-specificity platform. Breadth meant the fraction of unique TCRs that were SARS-CoV-2-associated, whereas depth meant the fraction of total T cells that were SARS-CoV-2-associated. Using the MIRA data, each spike-specific TCR was mapped to the spike region that the TCR reacts to and placed in a CD4 or CD8 class. Log10-transformed breadth and depth values were compared by one-way ANOVA with Sidak's multiple comparisons tests. As stored in TCRdb, this immuneACCESS dataset retains in-frame rearrangements with V and J assigned. A fraction of the clones does not appear; measured against another copy, unresolved V genes explain less than half of the discrepancy, and the remainder lacks a known reason. D and trimming come from the DNA, and the V and J calls and clone size come from that table. Counted in this sample were tens of thousands of clones; roughly 90% of them appeared once. The top ten clonotypes cover more than 4.5% of the sample.

This material consisted of peripheral blood, taken on day 0 of MenACWY control vaccination. The receptor was isolated from an adult in good health. Here the chain combines TRBV7-2 and TRBJ2-1; 10 bases in the junction line up with TRBD2. The CDR3 region reads CASSLRAGGMGNEQFF. The DNA is TGTGCCAGCAGCCTGAGAGCGGGAGGGATGGGGAATGAGCAGTTCTTC.